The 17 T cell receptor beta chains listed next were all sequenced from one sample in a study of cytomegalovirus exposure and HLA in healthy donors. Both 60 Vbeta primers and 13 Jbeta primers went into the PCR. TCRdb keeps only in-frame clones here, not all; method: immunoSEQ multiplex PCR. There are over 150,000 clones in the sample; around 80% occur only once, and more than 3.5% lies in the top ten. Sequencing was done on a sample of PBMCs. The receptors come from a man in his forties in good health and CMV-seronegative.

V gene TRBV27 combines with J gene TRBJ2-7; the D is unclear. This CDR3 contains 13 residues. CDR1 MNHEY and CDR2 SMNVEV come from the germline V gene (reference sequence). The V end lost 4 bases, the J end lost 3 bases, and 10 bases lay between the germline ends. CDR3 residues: CASSYGEGYEQYF. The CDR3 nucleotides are TGTGCCAGCAGTTATGGAGAAGGCTACGAGCAGTACTTC.

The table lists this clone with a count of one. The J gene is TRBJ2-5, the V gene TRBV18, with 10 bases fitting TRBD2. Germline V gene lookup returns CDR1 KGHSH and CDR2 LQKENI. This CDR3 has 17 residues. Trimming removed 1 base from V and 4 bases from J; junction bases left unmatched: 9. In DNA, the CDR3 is TGTGCCAGCTCACCACTTGGGCCGGGACTAGCGATAGAGACCCAGTACTTC. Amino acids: CASSPLGPGLAIETQYF. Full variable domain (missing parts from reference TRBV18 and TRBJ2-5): NAGVMQNPRHLVRRRGQEARLRCSPMKGHSHVYWYRQLPEEGLKFMVYLQKENIIDESGMPKERFSAEFPKEGPSILRIQQVVRGDSAAYFCASSPLGPGLAIETQYFGPGTRLLVL.

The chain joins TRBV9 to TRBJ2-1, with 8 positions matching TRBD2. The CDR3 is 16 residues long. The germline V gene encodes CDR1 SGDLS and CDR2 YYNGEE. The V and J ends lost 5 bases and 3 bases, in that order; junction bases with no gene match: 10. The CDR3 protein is CASSGGLAYGYNEQFF. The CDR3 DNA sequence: TGTGCCAGCAGTGGCGGACTAGCATATGGCTACAATGAGCAGTTCTTC.

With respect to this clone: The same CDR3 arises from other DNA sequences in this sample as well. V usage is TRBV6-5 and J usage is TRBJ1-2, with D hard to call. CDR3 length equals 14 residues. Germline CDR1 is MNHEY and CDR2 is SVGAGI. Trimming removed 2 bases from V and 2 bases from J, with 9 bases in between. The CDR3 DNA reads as TGTGCCAGCAGTTACCGAGGCCAAAACTATGGCTACACCTTC. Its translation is CASSYRGQNYGYTF.

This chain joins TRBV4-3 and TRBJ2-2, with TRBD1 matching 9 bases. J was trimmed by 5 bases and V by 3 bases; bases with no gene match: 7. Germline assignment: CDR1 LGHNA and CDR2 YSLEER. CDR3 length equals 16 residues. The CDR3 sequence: CASSQDRGAATGELFF. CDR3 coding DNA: TGCGCCAGCAGCCAGGACAGGGGAGCGGCGACCGGGGAGCTGTTTTTT.

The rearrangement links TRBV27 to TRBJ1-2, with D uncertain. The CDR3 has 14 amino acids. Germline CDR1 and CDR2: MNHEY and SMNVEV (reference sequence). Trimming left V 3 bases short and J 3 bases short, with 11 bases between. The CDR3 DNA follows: TGTGCCAGCAGTTTGGCCGGGTTGCACTATGGCTACACCTTC. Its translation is CASSLAGLHYGYTF.

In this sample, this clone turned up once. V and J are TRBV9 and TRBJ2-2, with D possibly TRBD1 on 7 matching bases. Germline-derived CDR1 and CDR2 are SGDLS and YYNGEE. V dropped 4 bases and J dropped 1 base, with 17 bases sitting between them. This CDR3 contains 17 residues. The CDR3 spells CASSTPRGDRNTGELFF. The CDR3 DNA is TGTGCCAGCAGCACCCCTAGGGGGGACAGGAACACCGGGGAGCTGTTTTTT.

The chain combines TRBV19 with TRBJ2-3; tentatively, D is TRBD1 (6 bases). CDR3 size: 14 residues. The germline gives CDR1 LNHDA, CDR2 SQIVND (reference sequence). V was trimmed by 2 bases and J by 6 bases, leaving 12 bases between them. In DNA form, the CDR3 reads TGTGCCAGTAGTATATCAGGGGCGGCGGATACGCAGTATTTT. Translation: CASSISGAADTQYF.

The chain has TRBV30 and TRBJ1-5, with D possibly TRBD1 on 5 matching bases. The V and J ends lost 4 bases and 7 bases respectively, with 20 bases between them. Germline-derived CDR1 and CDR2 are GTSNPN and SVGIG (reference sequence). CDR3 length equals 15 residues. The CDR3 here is CAWTLGGGVGQPQHF. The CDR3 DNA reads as TGTGCCTGGACCCTCGGCGGGGGGGTTGGGCAGCCCCAGCATTTT.

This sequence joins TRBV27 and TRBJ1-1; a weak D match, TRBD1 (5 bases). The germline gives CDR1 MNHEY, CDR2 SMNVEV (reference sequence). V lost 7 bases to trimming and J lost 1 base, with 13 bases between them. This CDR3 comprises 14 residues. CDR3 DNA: TGTGCCAGCACCGAAACTCAGGGGAACACTGAAGCTTTCTTT. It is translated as CASTETQGNTEAFF.

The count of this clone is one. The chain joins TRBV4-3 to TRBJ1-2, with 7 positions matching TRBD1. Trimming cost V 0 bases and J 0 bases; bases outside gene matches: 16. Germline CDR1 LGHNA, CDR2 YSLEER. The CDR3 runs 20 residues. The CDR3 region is CASSQDSHIATGRPNYGYTF. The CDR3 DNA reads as TGCGCCAGCAGCCAAGATTCCCATATCGCGACAGGGCGTCCTAACTATGGCTACACCTTC.

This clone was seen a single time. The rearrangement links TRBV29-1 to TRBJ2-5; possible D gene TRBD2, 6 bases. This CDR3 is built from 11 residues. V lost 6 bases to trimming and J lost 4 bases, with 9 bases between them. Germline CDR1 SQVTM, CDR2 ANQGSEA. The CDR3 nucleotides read TGCAGCGTCGGGAGCAGAGAGACCCAGTACTTC. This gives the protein CSVGSRETQYF.

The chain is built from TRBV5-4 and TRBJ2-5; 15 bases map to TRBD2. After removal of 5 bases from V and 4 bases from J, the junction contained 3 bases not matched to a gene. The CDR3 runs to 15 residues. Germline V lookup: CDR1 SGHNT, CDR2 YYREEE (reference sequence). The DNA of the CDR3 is TGTGCCAGCAGGAGGGGACTAGCGGGGGGAGAGACCCAGTACTTC. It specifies CASRRGLAGGETQYF. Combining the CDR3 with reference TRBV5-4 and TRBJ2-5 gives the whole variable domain ETGVTQSPTHLIKTRGQQVTLRCSSQSGHNTVSWYQQALGQGPQFIFQYYREEENGRGNFPPRFSGLQFPNYSSELNVNALELDDSALYLCASRRGLAGGETQYFGPGTRLLVL.

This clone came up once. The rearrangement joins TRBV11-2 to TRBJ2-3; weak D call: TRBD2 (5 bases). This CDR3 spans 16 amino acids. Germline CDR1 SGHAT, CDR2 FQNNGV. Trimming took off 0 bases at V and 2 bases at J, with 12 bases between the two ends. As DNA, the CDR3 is TGTGCCAGCAGCTTAGAGTGGCGGGCCTTCACAGATACGCAGTATTTT. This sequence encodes CASSLEWRAFTDTQYF.

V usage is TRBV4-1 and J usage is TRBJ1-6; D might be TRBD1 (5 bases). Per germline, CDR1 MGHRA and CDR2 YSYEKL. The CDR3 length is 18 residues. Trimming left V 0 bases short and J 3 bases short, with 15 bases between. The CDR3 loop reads CASSQDVLGGVYNSPLHF. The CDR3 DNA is TGCGCCAGCAGCCAAGATGTCCTTGGGGGGGTCTATAATTCACCCCTCCACTTT.

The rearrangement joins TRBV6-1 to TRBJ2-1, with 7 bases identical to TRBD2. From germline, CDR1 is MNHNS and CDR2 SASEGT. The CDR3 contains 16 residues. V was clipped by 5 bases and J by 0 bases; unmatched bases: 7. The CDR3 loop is CASSQGRGSSYNEQFF. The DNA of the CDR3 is TGTGCCAGCAGTCAAGGGAGGGGTTCCTCCTACAATGAGCAGTTCTTC.

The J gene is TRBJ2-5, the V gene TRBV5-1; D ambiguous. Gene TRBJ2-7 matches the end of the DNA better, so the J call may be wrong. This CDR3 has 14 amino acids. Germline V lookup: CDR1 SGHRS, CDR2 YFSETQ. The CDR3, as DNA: TGCGCCAGCAGCGCCGGTACCGGGTACTACGAGCAGTACTTC. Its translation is CASSAGTGYYEQYF.